This T cell receptor (beta chain) appears in the sequencing data of a study of metastatic and nonmetastatic thyroid tumors. General study findings and limits: For both blood and tumor, malignant thyroid tumors reportedly showed significantly higher TCR beta diversity than benign nodules did.

TCRdb redid the clone calls on the PCR reads using MiXCR. The profile shows 30,000 to 40,000 clones, 15% to 20% of them singletons. There are many counts of this clone. Its antigen is as yet unknown. Patients underwent thyroid surgery, and none had received any treatment before it. Per germline, CDR1 KGHSH and CDR2 LQKENI. V trimming: 6 bases; J trimming: 4 bases; junction bases outside the gene matches: 2. The CDR3 extends over 13 amino acids. The TCR comes from a male donor with papillary thyroid cancer or a benign thyroid nodule (not recorded which). Some clones in this sample may be carry-over from other donors' samples. The V gene is TRBV18, the J gene TRBJ1-4; 7 nucleotides line up with TRBD1. The material sequenced was blood. CDR3 region: CASSTGINEKLFF. In nucleotides, the CDR3 is TGTGCCAGCTCGACAGGGATTAATGAAAAACTGTTTTTT.